This TCR beta chain was obtained from a study of glioma-infiltrating T cells after dendritic cell vaccination. TCRB CDR3 was amplified from 2 ug genomic DNA or less. This table comes from immunoSEQ multiplex PCR, and its TCRdb copy is limited to in-frame clones, with some not included. Among about 82,000 clones listed, 80% to 90% were seen once. About this clone itself: One end of the junction fails to match germline, which may point to a read error.

Germline CDR1 is MGHRA and CDR2 is YSYEKL. The CDR3 length is 13 residues. This specimen was blood, taken before dendritic cell vaccination. The receptor's source is a human donor with glioblastoma. The chain joins TRBV4-1 to TRBJ1-2; unclear D gene. CDR3 protein: CASSQDFGELPRF. CDR3 bases: TGCGCCAGCAGCCAAGATTTTGGGGAGCTCCCCCGCTTC.